Shown below are 30 T cell receptor beta chains from a single sample sequenced in a study of cytomegalovirus exposure and HLA in healthy donors. The PCR was carried out with 60 Vbeta primers and 13 Jbeta primers. Clones were read by immunoSEQ multiplex PCR, and TCRdb kept only the in-frame ones, dropping some. This sample's table reports around 150,000 clones. Sequenced: PBMCs. All receptors derive from a woman aged 55-69 years in good health and CMV-seronegative.

The CDR3 DNA reads as TGTGCCAGCAGTTGGGGGGGACTAGCGGGAGTGGAGCTGTTTTTT. Translation: CASSWGGLAGVELFF. The rearrangement links TRBV6-5 to TRBJ2-2; 14 bases map to TRBD2. V shed 4 bases, J shed 10 bases, and the junction held 5 bases outside the gene matches. This CDR3 has 15 amino acids. Germline V lookup: CDR1 MNHEY, CDR2 SVGAGI.

The rearrangement links TRBV2 to TRBJ2-7; a possible D gene is TRBD1 (5 bases). Trimming shortened V by 7 bases and J by 3 bases, and 10 bases separated the two germline ends. The germline CDR1 and CDR2 sequences are SNHLY and FYNNEI. The CDR3 has 12 amino acids. The CDR3 sequence: CASMRQSYEQYF. The CDR3 DNA is TGTGCCAGCATGAGACAGAGCTACGAGCAGTACTTC. Supplemented by reference TRBV2 and TRBJ2-7, the full variable domain reads EPEVTQTPSHQVTQMGQEVILRCVPISNHLYFYWYRQILGQKVEFLVSFYNNEISEKSEIFDDQFSVERPDGSNFTLKIRSTKLEDSAMYFCASMRQSYEQYFGPGTRLTVT.

The rearrangement joins TRBV27 to TRBJ1-2; the match to TRBD1 covers 10 bases. This CDR3 is built from 15 residues. Germline assignment: CDR1 MNHEY and CDR2 SMNVEV (reference sequence). Trimming took 0 bases from V and 7 from J; bases not matched to a gene: 5. CDR3 in DNA: TGTGCCAGCAGTTTATCGTGGGACAGGGGAGGTGGCTACACCTTC. As protein: CASSLSWDRGGGYTF.

The genes are TRBV5-4 and TRBJ2-2; D remains ambiguous. Germline CDR1 and CDR2: SGHNT and YYREEE (reference sequence). V dropped 2 bases and J dropped 6 bases, with 2 bases sitting between them. The CDR3 sequence is 11 residues long. CDR3 bases: TGTGCCAGCAGCTTCGCCGGGGAGCTGTTTTTT. It encodes CASSFAGELFF.

The V call is TRBV21-1, the J call TRBJ2-1; the table's D call, TRBD2, has no DNA check behind it. TRBV21-1 is recorded as a pseudogene. The CDR3 covers 17 residues. CDR3 coding DNA: TGTGCCAGCAGCACCAGCCCAACATCTAGCGGGGGAAGTGAGCAGTTCTTC. It translates to CASSTSPTSSGGSEQFF.

This chain uses TRBV2 with TRBJ2-7, with a tentative D call TRBD2 (6 bases). CDR1 and CDR2 from the germline V gene are SNHLY and FYNNEI. The CDR3 totals 13 residues. Trimming removed 7 bases at V and 2 bases at J, with 12 bases between. CDR3: CASIVGGAYEQYF. Here the CDR3 DNA reads TGTGCCAGCATAGTGGGAGGCGCCTACGAGCAGTACTTC.

The chain is built from TRBV7-3 and TRBJ1-1; no clear D. Trimming stripped 1 base from V and 4 bases from J, with 10 bases between. This CDR3 has 14 amino acids. The V gene's germline CDR1 is SGHTA and CDR2 FQGTGA. CDR3 region: CASSLMGGRTEAFF. In DNA form, the CDR3 reads TGTGCCAGCAGCTTAATGGGAGGGCGCACTGAAGCTTTCTTT.

The chain carries TRBV11-3 and TRBJ1-1; D uncertain. The CDR3 extends over 13 amino acids. Germline lookup yields CDR1 SGHNT and CDR2 YENEEA. Trimming removed 1 base at V and 4 bases at J, with 7 bases between. Here the CDR3 DNA reads TGTGCCAGCAGCTTAGGAACAACCACTGAAGCTTTCTTT. This encodes CASSLGTTTEAFF.

V usage is TRBV2 and J usage is TRBJ1-6; 9 bases fit TRBD1. Looked up from germline, CDR1 is SNHLY and CDR2 is FYNNEI. Trimming at V came to 6 bases and at J to 8 bases, leaving 11 bases not matched to a gene. This CDR3 contains 16 residues. CDR3 in amino acids: CASSPGQGPSYSPLHF. DNA for the CDR3: TGTGCCAGCAGCCCGGGACAGGGACCCTCCTATTCACCCCTCCACTTT.

This chain's CDR3 is CASRTGGSNNEQFF. In DNA form, the CDR3 reads TGTGCCAGCAGAACGGGGGGCTCGAACAATGAGCAGTTCTTC. The chain links TRBV18 to TRBJ2-1; D may be TRBD2 (7 bases). Per germline, CDR1 KGHSH and CDR2 LQKENI. Trimming cost V 8 bases and J 5 bases, with 16 bases left between them. The CDR3 spans 14 residues.

V and J are TRBV7-9 and TRBJ2-2; weak D call: TRBD2 (6 bases). V was pared by 8 bases and J by 7 bases, with 11 bases between. This CDR3 is 12 amino acids long. Germline CDR1 SEHNR, CDR2 FQNEAQ (reference sequence). The DNA of the CDR3 is TGTGCCAGCGGGGGGAGTCTCGGGGAGCTGTTTTTT. It encodes CASGGSLGELFF. The whole variable domain, filled in from reference TRBV7-9 and TRBJ2-2, reads DTGVSQNPRHKITKRGQNVTFRCDPISEHNRLYWYRQTLGQGPEFLTYFQNEAQLEKSRLLSDRFSAERPKGSFSTLEIQRTEQGDSAMYLCASGGSLGELFFGEGSRLTVL.

CDR3: CSVVGGTGAYNEQFF. DNA of the CDR3: TGCAGCGTTGTAGGTGGGACAGGGGCCTACAATGAGCAGTTCTTC. The chain recombines TRBV29-1 with TRBJ2-1; 10 nucleotides line up with TRBD1. Germline V lookup: CDR1 SQVTM, CDR2 ANQGSEA. The CDR3 contains 15 residues. V lost 4 bases to trimming and J lost 2 bases; unmatched junction nucleotides: 5.

The J gene is TRBJ2-6, the V gene TRBV5-4; 8 positions agree with TRBD1. Germline loops: CDR1 SGHNT, CDR2 YYREEE (reference sequence). V shed 0 bases and J 4 bases; nucleotides not matched to a gene: 6. The CDR3 length is 17 residues. The CDR3 loop is CASSLAGGGDGANVLTF. CDR3 DNA sequence: TGTGCCAGCAGCTTGGCAGGGGGCGGCGACGGGGCCAACGTCCTGACTTTC.

The rearrangement joins TRBV7-2 to TRBJ2-2, with D maybe TRBD2 (6 bases). With 3 bases removed from V and 2 bases from J, the gap between germline ends came to 7 bases. The CDR3 loop spans 14 amino acids. Germline loops: CDR1 SGHTA, CDR2 FQGNSA. The CDR3 loop is CASSFSGNTGELFF. CDR3 bases: TGTGCCAGCAGCTTTAGCGGAAACACCGGGGAGCTGTTTTTT.

The chain joins TRBV7-8 to TRBJ1-2; 10 bases agree with TRBD1. V lost 5 bases, J lost 7 bases, and 10 bases stayed unmatched. CDR1 and CDR2 (germline): SGHVS, FQNEAQ. This CDR3 contains 15 residues. CDR3: CASSTRQGANVGYTF. CDR3 bases: TGTGCCAGCAGCACCCGACAGGGGGCTAATGTTGGCTACACCTTC.

The V gene is TRBV27, the J gene TRBJ1-1, with D possibly being TRBD1 (6 bases). The CDR3 loop spans 13 amino acids. Germline V gene sequence: CDR1 MNHEY, CDR2 SMNVEV (reference sequence). Trimming left V 3 bases short and J 7 bases short, with 12 bases between. Here the CDR3 reads CASSFQVGGEAFF. The CDR3 region has the DNA TGTGCCAGCAGTTTCCAGGTAGGGGGTGAAGCTTTCTTT.

The genes are TRBV5-5 and TRBJ2-2; maybe TRBD2 (6 bases). Trimming took 2 bases from V and 3 from J, leaving 11 bases between them. The CDR3 totals 15 residues. CDR1 is SGHKS, CDR2 YYEKEE, per germline (reference sequence). CDR3: CASSFTGVYTGELFF. The DNA of the CDR3 is TGTGCCAGCAGCTTCACGGGGGTATACACCGGGGAGCTGTTTTTT.

The V gene is TRBV10-3, the J gene TRBJ1-2, with D possibly TRBD1 on 6 matching bases. V was shortened by 8 bases and J by 7 bases, with 14 bases between the two germline ends. CDR1 is ENHRY, CDR2 SYGVKD, per germline. The CDR3 has 12 residues. This chain's CDR3 is CAIGGAGPGYTF. The CDR3 nucleotides read TGTGCCATCGGGGGGGCAGGGCCTGGCTACACCTTC.

The chain joins TRBV11-2 to TRBJ2-2; tentatively, D is TRBD2 (5 bases). The germline V and J ends were trimmed by 3 bases and 7 bases, with 6 bases remaining between them. The CDR3 totals 12 residues. In germline, CDR1 is SGHAT, CDR2 FQNNGV. The CDR3: CASSFGGGELFF. The DNA for the CDR3 is TGTGCCAGCAGCTTTGGAGGCGGGGAGCTGTTTTTT.

The chain uses TRBV2 and TRBJ1-2; TRBD1 matches 9 bases. The trim removed 1 base at V and 3 bases at J, leaving 9 bases unmatched. Germline loops: CDR1 SNHLY, CDR2 FYNNEI. This CDR3 comprises 17 residues. The CDR3: CASSEVGLQGADYGYTF. In DNA, the CDR3 is TGTGCCAGCAGTGAAGTAGGACTACAGGGGGCGGACTATGGCTACACCTTC.

J is TRBJ2-1 and V is TRBV5-4; 8 bases align to TRBD2. CDR3 length: 14 amino acids. Germline lookup yields CDR1 SGHNT and CDR2 YYREEE (reference sequence). J gave up 3 bases and V 4 bases, and 3 bases lay outside the gene matches. This chain's CDR3 is CASSAGTSYNEQFF. In DNA form, the CDR3 reads TGTGCCAGCAGCGCCGGGACTAGCTACAATGAGCAGTTCTTC.

The chain joins TRBV6-5 to TRBJ1-5, with 8 bases identical to TRBD1. The germline V gene encodes CDR1 MNHEY and CDR2 SVGAGI. V shed 5 bases, J shed 2 bases, and the junction held 5 bases outside the gene matches. The CDR3 covers 15 residues. CDR3 in amino acids: CASSPQGAGNQPQHF. The CDR3 region has the DNA TGTGCCAGCAGTCCGCAGGGGGCTGGCAATCAGCCCCAGCATTTT.

V and J are TRBV4-1 and TRBJ1-2, with a weak D call TRBD1 (5 bases). This CDR3 is 16 amino acids long. Germline CDR1 MGHRA, CDR2 YSYEKL. Trimming removed 1 base from V and 5 bases from J, with 17 bases in between. The chain's CDR3 is CASSQGLRQHIYGYTF. In nucleotides, the CDR3 is TGCGCCAGCAGCCAAGGCCTCAGACAGCACATATATGGCTACACCTTC.

The chain carries TRBV6-5 and TRBJ1-2; no clear D gene. V lost 11 bases and J lost 6, with 16 bases in between. Looked up from germline, CDR1 is MNHEY and CDR2 is SVGAGI. The CDR3 consists of 12 residues. The CDR3 spells CAARAPRNGYTF. The CDR3 DNA reads as TGTGCCGCCAGAGCCCCGAGGAATGGCTACACCTTC.

The CDR3 sequence: CASSVGRSTTSRGYTF. In DNA, the CDR3 is TGTGCCAGCAGCGTAGGCCGTAGCACCACATCGCGCGGCTACACCTTC. The chain employs TRBV9 and TRBJ1-2, with no clear D. This CDR3 contains 16 residues. Per the germline V gene, CDR1 is SGDLS and CDR2 is YYNGEE. V was clipped by 0 bases and J by 8 bases, with 20 bases between them. Supplemented by reference TRBV9 and TRBJ1-2, the full variable domain reads DSGVTQTPKHLITATGQRVTLRCSPRSGDLSVYWYQQSLDQGLQFLIQYYNGEERAKGNILERFSAQQFPDLHSELNLSSLELGDSALYFCASSVGRSTTSRGYTFGSGTRLTVV.

V usage is TRBV29-1 and J usage is TRBJ2-3; D possibly corresponds to TRBD1 (6 bases). Trimming took 4 bases from V and 4 from J, leaving 15 bases between them. CDR1 is SQVTM, CDR2 ANQGSEA, per germline. This CDR3 has 14 amino acids. The CDR3 DNA follows: TGCAGCGTTGTCAATGACAGGACCCCAGATACGCAGTATTTT. Its protein is CSVVNDRTPDTQYF.

This chain joins TRBV25-1 and TRBJ2-1; TRBD1 matches at 8 bases. Per germline, CDR1 MGHDK and CDR2 SYGVNS. V gave up 6 bases and J gave up 7 bases; unmatched junction bases: 2. This CDR3 has 12 residues. CDR3 amino acids: CASRDRENEQFF. CDR3 coding DNA: TGTGCCAGCAGGGACAGGGAGAATGAGCAGTTCTTC.

The CDR3 spells CAWSETGTVNTEAFF. The DNA of the CDR3 is TGTGCCTGGAGTGAAACCGGGACAGTGAACACTGAAGCTTTCTTT. The genes are TRBV30 and TRBJ1-1, with 7 bases lining up with TRBD1. This CDR3 has 15 residues. The germline V gene has CDR1 GTSNPN and CDR2 SVGIG (reference sequence). The ends lost 1 base at V and 0 bases at J; junction bases unmatched: 5.

The V call is TRBV19, the J call TRBJ1-3; possibly TRBD1 for D (6 bases). Trimming removed 3 bases at V and 0 bases at J, with 18 bases between. This CDR3 has 18 residues. Germline loops: CDR1 LNHDA, CDR2 SQIVND (reference sequence). CDR3 sequence: CASSMNGGPASSGNTIYF. CDR3 coding DNA: TGTGCCAGTAGTATGAATGGGGGCCCTGCAAGCTCTGGAAACACCATATATTTT.

The CDR3, as DNA: TGCGCCAGCAGCCAACGGGGAGGCACTGAAGCTTTCTTT. Translation: CASSQRGGTEAFF. This chain connects TRBV4-1 to TRBJ1-1; D call uncertain. This CDR3 is built from 13 residues. Germline V gives CDR1 MGHRA, CDR2 YSYEKL. V lost 2 bases, J lost 4 bases, and 8 bases lay in between.